The T cell receptor (beta chain) described here comes from a study of early T cells in non-severe SARS-CoV-2 infection. Germline V lookup: CDR1 MDHEN, CDR2 SYDVKM. V gave up 3 bases and J gave up 0 bases, with 12 bases separating them. The CDR3 totals 16 residues. Individual cDNA molecules carried attached unique molecular identifiers. TCRdb recomputed calls from the 5' RACE reads with MiXCR, one row per CDR3 protein. This sample has approximately 46,000 distinct CDR3 sequences, with approximately 9.4% found just once. This clonotype occurred many times. The source material was whole blood. This TCR came from an adult who was a healthcare worker with PCR-confirmed SARS-CoV-2 infection or an uninfected control (not recorded which). This chain joins TRBV28 and TRBJ2-1; D gene ambiguous. CDR3 DNA sequence: TGTGCCAGCAGTTTTCCCGACCAATACTCCTACAATGAGCAGTTCTTC. Translating gives CASSFPDQYSYNEQFF.